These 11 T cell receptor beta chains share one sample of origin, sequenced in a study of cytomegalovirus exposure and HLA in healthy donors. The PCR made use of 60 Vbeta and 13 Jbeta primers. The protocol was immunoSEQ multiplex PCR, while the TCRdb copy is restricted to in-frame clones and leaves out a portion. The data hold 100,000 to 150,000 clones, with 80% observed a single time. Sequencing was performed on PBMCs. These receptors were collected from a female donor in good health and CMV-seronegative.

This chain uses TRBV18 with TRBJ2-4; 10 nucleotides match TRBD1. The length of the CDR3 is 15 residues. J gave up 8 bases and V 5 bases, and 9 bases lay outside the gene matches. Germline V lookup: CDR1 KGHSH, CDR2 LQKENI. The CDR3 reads CASSFGTGARDIQYF. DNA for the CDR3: TGTGCCAGCTCATTCGGGACAGGGGCGCGAGACATTCAGTACTTC.

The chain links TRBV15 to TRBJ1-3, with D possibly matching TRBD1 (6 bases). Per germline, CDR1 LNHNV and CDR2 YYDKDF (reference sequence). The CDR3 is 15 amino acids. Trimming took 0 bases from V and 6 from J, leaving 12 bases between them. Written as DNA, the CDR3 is TGTGCCACCAGCAGAGATTTGGGGGCGGCAAACACCATATATTTT. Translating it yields CATSRDLGAANTIYF.

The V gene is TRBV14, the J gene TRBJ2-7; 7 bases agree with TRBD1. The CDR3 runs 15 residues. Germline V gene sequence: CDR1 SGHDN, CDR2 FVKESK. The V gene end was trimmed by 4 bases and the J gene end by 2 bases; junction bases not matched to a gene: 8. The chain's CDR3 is CASSRPGQPPYEQYF. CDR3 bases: TGTGCCAGCAGCCGACCGGGACAGCCGCCCTACGAGCAGTACTTC.

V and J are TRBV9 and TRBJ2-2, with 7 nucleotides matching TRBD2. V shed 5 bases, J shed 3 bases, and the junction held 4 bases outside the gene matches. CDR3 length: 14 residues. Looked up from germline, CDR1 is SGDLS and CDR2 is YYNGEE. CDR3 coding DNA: TGTGCCAGCAGGCGGCTAGCGGACACCGGGGAGCTGTTTTTT. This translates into CASRRLADTGELFF.

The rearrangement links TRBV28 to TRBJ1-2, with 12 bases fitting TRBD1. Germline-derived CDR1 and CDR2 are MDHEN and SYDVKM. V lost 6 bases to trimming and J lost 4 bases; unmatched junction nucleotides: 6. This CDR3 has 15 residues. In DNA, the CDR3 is TGTGCCAGCAGCCAAGGGACAGGGGGCTTCTATGGCTACACCTTC. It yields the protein CASSQGTGGFYGYTF.

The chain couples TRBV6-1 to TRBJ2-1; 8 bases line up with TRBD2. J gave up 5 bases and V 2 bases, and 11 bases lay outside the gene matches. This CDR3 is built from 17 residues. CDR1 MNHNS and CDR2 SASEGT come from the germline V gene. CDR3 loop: CASSESPPSGFHNEQFF. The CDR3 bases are TGTGCCAGCAGTGAATCTCCGCCTAGCGGGTTCCACAATGAGCAGTTCTTC.

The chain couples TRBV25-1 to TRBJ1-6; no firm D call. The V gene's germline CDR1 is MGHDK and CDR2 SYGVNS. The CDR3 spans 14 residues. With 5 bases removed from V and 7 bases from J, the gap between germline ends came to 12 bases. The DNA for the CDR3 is TGTGCCAGCAGTCCTCCCGCGGCAAATTCACCCCTCCACTTT. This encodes CASSPPAANSPLHF.

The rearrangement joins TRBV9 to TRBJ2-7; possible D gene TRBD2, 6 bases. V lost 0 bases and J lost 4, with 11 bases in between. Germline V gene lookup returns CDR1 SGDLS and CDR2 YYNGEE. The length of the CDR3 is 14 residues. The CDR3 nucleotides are TGTGCCAGCAGCGTAGGCGGGGCTATATACGAGCAGTACTTC. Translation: CASSVGGAIYEQYF. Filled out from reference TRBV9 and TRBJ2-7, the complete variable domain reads DSGVTQTPKHLITATGQRVTLRCSPRSGDLSVYWYQQSLDQGLQFLIQYYNGEERAKGNILERFSAQQFPDLHSELNLSSLELGDSALYFCASSVGGAIYEQYFGPGTRLTVT.

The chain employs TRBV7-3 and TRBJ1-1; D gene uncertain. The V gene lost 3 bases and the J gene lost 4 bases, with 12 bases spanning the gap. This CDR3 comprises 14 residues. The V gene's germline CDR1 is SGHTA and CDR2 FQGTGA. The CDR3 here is CASSLDPGSTEAFF. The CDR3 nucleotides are TGTGCCAGCAGCTTGGACCCGGGGTCCACTGAAGCTTTCTTT.

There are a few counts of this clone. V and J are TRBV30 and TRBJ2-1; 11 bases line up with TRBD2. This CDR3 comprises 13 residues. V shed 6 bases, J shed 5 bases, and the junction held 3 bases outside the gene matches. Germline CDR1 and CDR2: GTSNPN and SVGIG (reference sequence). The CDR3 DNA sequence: TGTGCCTGCGGACTAGCGGGCAACAATGAGCAGTTCTTC. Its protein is CACGLAGNNEQFF. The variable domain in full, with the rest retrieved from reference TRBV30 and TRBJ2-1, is SQTIHQWPATLVQPVGSPLSLECTVEGTSNPNLYWYRQAAGRGLQLLFYSVGIGQISSEVPQNLSASRPQDRQFILSSKKLLLSDSGFYLCACGLAGNNEQFFGPGTRLTVL.

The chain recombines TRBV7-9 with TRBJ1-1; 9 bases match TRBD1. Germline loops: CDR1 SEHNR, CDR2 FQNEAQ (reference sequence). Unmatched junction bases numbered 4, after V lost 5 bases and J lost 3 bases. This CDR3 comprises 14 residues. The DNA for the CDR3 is TGTGCCAGCAGCGAAAGACAGGGGGACACTGAAGCTTTCTTT. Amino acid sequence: CASSERQGDTEAFF.